The next 14 T cell receptor beta chains were all read from a single sample in a study of vaccination effects on CD4 cells after COVID-19 (dated by TCRdb to the early 2020s). Libraries came from the immunoSEQ multiplex PCR assay. Not all clones reach the TCRdb copy of this immuneACCESS table, which keeps in-frame sequences only. Checked studies attribute under half of the gap to unresolved V genes and leave the rest unexplained. Here the sample has approximately 30,000 clones; 55% to 65% occur a single time. Under 10% of the sample lies in the top ten. After less than 13 days of culture, CD4+ T cells were isolated with the EasySep CD4+ T cell isolation kit. For these receptors, no antigen is known. This specimen consisted of CD4+ T cells from PBMCs cultured without peptide, obtained before COVID-19 vaccination. The source is a human donor who received a COVID-19 vaccine.

This clone was detected only once. The J gene is TRBJ2-5, the V gene TRBV19; no reliable D call. The V end was cut by 3 bases, the J end by 0 bases, with 5 bases between. This CDR3 has 13 residues. The germline V gene encodes CDR1 LNHDA and CDR2 SQIVND (reference sequence). The CDR3 nucleotides read TGTGCCAGTAGTATTAGGGACCAAGAGACCCAGTACTTC. Its translation: CASSIRDQETQYF. Complete variable domain (other parts from reference TRBV19 and TRBJ2-5): DGGITQSPKYLFRKEGQNVTLSCEQNLNHDAMYWYRQDPGQGLRLIYYSQIVNDFQKGDIAEGYSVSREKKESFPLTVTSAQKNPTAFYLCASSIRDQETQYFGPGTRLLVL.

This clone was picked up one time. The chain couples TRBV4-1 to TRBJ2-5, with 10 bases aligning to TRBD2. Looked up from germline, CDR1 is MGHRA and CDR2 is YSYEKL. The J segment lost 2 bases and the V segment lost 4 bases, leaving 7 bases of the junction unmatched. The CDR3 is made up of 16 amino acids. The CDR3 loop is CASSLTSGDQQETQYF. Written as DNA, the CDR3 is TGCGCCAGCAGCCTCACTAGCGGGGACCAACAAGAGACCCAGTACTTC.

This chain connects TRBV3-1 (or the pseudogene TRBV3-2) to TRBJ1-4; D is unresolved. Germline V lookup: CDR1 LGHDT, CDR2 YNNKEL (reference sequence). There are 11 residues in the CDR3. V lost 4 bases and J lost 12, with 9 bases in between. CDR3 sequence reads: CASSLKAELFF. The CDR3 nucleotides are TGTGCCAGCAGCCTCAAGGCCGAACTGTTTTTT.

The V and J genes are TRBV7-9 and TRBJ2-6; D is possibly TRBD1 or TRBD2 (5 bases each). CDR1 is SEHNR, CDR2 FQNEAQ, per germline (reference sequence). This CDR3 contains 17 residues. The V end lost 6 bases, the J end lost 2 bases, and 17 bases lay between the germline ends. CDR3 sequence: CASSRGASRAGANVLTF. CDR3 sequence (DNA): TGTGCCAGCAGTAGAGGGGCCAGTCGTGCTGGGGCCAACGTCCTGACTTTC.

Only one count was recorded for this clone. CDR3 bases: TGTGCCAGCAGCAGAGTCGGTGAGTCCTACAATGAGCAGTTCTTC. This sequence encodes CASSRVGESYNEQFF. The chain carries TRBV6-5 and TRBJ2-1; D not certain. This CDR3 has 15 residues. Germline-derived CDR1 and CDR2 are MNHEY and SVGAGI. The V end was cut by 6 bases, the J end by 1 base, with 13 bases between.

This chain joins TRBV7-9 and TRBJ1-2; the match to TRBD1 covers 7 bases. Germline V CDR1 and CDR2: SEHNR, FQNEAQ (reference sequence). Trimming cost V 1 base and J 4 bases; bases outside gene matches: 6. This CDR3 contains 15 residues. The CDR3 bases are TGTGCCAGCAGCTTAGATGAGGGGGCGGGCTATGGCTACACCTTC. Translating gives CASSLDEGAGYGYTF.

The V and J genes are TRBV19 and TRBJ2-2, with TRBD2 identical over 7 bases. The CDR3 has 15 residues. V was pared by 1 base and J by 2 bases, with 1 base of the junction left unmatched. Per the germline V gene, CDR1 is LNHDA and CDR2 is SQIVND (reference sequence). The CDR3 protein is CASSIVGLNTGELFF. The CDR3 DNA reads TGTGCCAGTAGTATAGTGGGACTAAACACCGGGGAGCTGTTTTTT. The complete variable domain, with remaining parts taken from reference TRBV19 and TRBJ2-2, reads DGGITQSPKYLFRKEGQNVTLSCEQNLNHDAMYWYRQDPGQGLRLIYYSQIVNDFQKGDIAEGYSVSREKKESFPLTVTSAQKNPTAFYLCASSIVGLNTGELFFGEGSRLTVL.

The genes are TRBV18 and TRBJ1-1, with TRBD1 matching over 8 bases. This CDR3 has 15 residues. Germline values: CDR1 KGHSH, CDR2 LQKENI. J gave up 0 bases and V 3 bases, and 3 bases lay outside the gene matches. The CDR3, as DNA: TGTGCCAGCTCACCGCGGACAGGGTTGAACACTGAAGCTTTCTTT. This gives the protein CASSPRTGLNTEAFF.

This clone was counted only a few times. The CDR3 DNA sequence: TGTGCCAGTAGTCAGGGACAGGGTTCCGGTGAGCAGTACTTC. Its translation is CASSQGQGSGEQYF. V usage is TRBV19 and J usage is TRBJ2-7, with 9 bases identical to TRBD1. CDR3 length: 14 amino acids. V was clipped by 5 bases and J by 7 bases; unmatched bases: 9. Germline CDR1 is LNHDA and CDR2 is SQIVND (reference sequence).

The chain is built from TRBV10-1 and TRBJ2-7; 8 nucleotides line up with TRBD2. The V segment lost 2 bases and the J segment 0 bases; nucleotides outside the gene matches: 6. This CDR3 contains 16 residues. Germline V gene lookup returns CDR1 WNHNN and CDR2 SYGVQD (reference sequence). CDR3 in DNA: TGCGCCAGCAGTGAGGGGAGCGGGAGCCTCTCCTACGAGCAGTACTTC. Its protein product is CASSEGSGSLSYEQYF.

The chain carries TRBV29-1 and TRBJ2-5, with 7 bases identical to TRBD2. The CDR3 length is 13 residues. Germline V gives CDR1 SQVTM, CDR2 ANQGSEA. Losses at the gene ends were 7 bases for V and 5 bases for J; bases not matched to a gene: 10. The CDR3 DNA reads TGCAGCGGTGCCGGGGGAGGGGACGAGACCCAGTACTTC. This translates into CSGAGGGDETQYF.

This clone was observed a few times. This chain uses TRBV5-6 with TRBJ1-1; D might be TRBD1 (5 bases). Germline assignment: CDR1 SGHDT and CDR2 YYEEEE. The CDR3 extends over 14 amino acids. V lost 3 bases to trimming and J lost 3 bases, with 12 bases between them. CDR3 DNA sequence: TGTGCCAGCAGCTGGGATGGAGGGGACACTGAAGCTTTCTTT. Protein product: CASSWDGGDTEAFF.

The CDR3 region has the DNA TGTGCCAGCAGTTATCTTCAGGGATTTCAGCCCCAGCATTTT. As protein: CASSYLQGFQPQHF. The rearrangement uses TRBV6-5 and TRBJ1-5; TRBD1 might be the D (5 bases). The CDR3 has 14 residues. Germline CDR1 MNHEY, CDR2 SVGAGI. The ends were cut back, 3 bases at V and 6 bases at J, with 12 bases in the middle.

The chain is built from TRBV5-1 and TRBJ1-2, with D maybe TRBD1 (5 bases). The V and J ends lost 3 bases and 4 bases respectively, with 13 bases between them. CDR1 SGHRS and CDR2 YFSETQ come from the germline V gene. This CDR3 region has 14 residues. The CDR3 reads CASSSYDSFYGYTF. DNA of the CDR3: TGCGCCAGCAGCTCGTATGACAGCTTCTATGGCTACACCTTC.